This T cell receptor beta chain was observed in a study of blood T cell repertoires in COVID-19. Study overall: Italy, Spain and the United States were the sources of the convalescent and acute COVID-19 samples.

Data came from immunoSEQ multiplex PCR; TCRdb stores just in-frame clones and leaves some out. The sample lists about 320,000 clones; approximately 88% were seen once. Individuals drawn from about two dozen US areas were roughly 18 to 89 years old. Participants had their cohort set by participant-reported clinical history. The specimen was PBMCs or T cells enriched from blood (not recorded which). This TCR was sampled from a woman aged 18 to 35 who had recovered from COVID-19.

CDR3 protein: CATERDSYTEAFF. The CDR3 nucleotides read TGTGCCACCGAGCGAGATTCTTACACTGAAGCTTTCTTT. V and J are TRBV28 and TRBJ1-1, with unresolved D. From germline, CDR1 is MDHEN and CDR2 SYDVKM. The CDR3 spans 13 residues. Between the trimmed V and J ends, which lost 10 bases and 3 bases, there was a span of 15 bases.